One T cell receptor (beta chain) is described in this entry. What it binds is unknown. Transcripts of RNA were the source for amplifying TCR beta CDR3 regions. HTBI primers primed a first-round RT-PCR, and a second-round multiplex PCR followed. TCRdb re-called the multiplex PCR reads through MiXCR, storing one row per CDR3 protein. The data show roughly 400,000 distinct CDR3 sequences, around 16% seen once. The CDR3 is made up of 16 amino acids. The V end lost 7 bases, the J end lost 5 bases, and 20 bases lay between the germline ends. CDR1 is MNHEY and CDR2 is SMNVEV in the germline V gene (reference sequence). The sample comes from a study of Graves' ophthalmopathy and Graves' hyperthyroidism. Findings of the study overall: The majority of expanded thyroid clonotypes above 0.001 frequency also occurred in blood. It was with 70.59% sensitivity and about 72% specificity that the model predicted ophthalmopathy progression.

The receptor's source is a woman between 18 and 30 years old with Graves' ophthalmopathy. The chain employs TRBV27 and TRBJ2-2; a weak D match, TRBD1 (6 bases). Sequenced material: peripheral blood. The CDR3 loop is CASTVSGVSETGELFF. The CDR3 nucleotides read TGTGCCAGCACCGTCTCAGGGGTGTCGGAGACCGGGGAGCTGTTTTTT.